The 12 T cell receptor beta chains listed next were all sequenced from one sample in a study of cytomegalovirus exposure and HLA in healthy donors. PCR involved 60 Vbeta and 13 Jbeta primers. Libraries were prepared by immunoSEQ multiplex PCR; TCRdb keeps only in-frame clonotypes and omits some of them. The data contain about 160,000 clones, 65% to 85% of them singletons. The sample taken for sequencing was PBMCs. These receptors were collected from a middle-aged man in good health and CMV-seropositive.

In the case of this clone: The junction differs from germline at one of its ends, possibly a read error. The sample holds other DNA sequences that translate to the same CDR3. The chain recombines TRBV7-8 with TRBJ2-1; the match to TRBD2 covers 7 bases. The CDR3 has 16 residues. CDR1 is SGHVS, CDR2 FQNEAQ, per germline. CDR3 nucleotide sequence: TGCGCCAGCAGCCCAGTCAGGCTAGCGGATTACAATGAGCAGTTCTTC. Its protein product is CASSPVRLADYNEQFF.

This chain connects TRBV7-3 to TRBJ1-1; the D gene is possibly TRBD1 (5 bases). Trimming left V 0 bases short and J 0 bases short, with 14 bases between. The V gene's germline CDR1 is SGHTA and CDR2 FQGTGA. The CDR3 contains 17 residues. CDR3 coding DNA: TGTGCCAGCAGCTTAACGGGACTGAGTTCCTTGAACACTGAAGCTTTCTTT. Translated: CASSLTGLSSLNTEAFF.

In this sample, this clone turned up a few times. V usage is TRBV6-6 and J usage is TRBJ1-5; tentatively, D is TRBD1 (5 bases). Germline V lookup: CDR1 MNHNY, CDR2 SVGAGI (reference sequence). V lost 5 bases and J lost 2, with 13 bases in between. The CDR3 is 15 amino acids. CDR3 in amino acids: CASSPQGRGNQPQHF. CDR3 bases: TGTGCCAGCAGTCCCCAGGGTAGGGGCAATCAGCCCCAGCATTTT.

The chain joins TRBV7-3 to TRBJ1-2; D not resolved. This CDR3 contains 14 residues. The V gene lost 5 bases and the J gene lost 6 bases, with 16 bases spanning the gap. CDR1 is SGHTA, CDR2 FQGTGA, per germline. The CDR3 protein is CASSRRGMEDGYTF. The CDR3 nucleotides are TGTGCCAGCAGCCGACGGGGTATGGAGGATGGCTACACCTTC.

Turning to this clone: Within the sample, other DNA sequences also encode this same CDR3. The rearrangement links TRBV6-5 to TRBJ1-1; 7 bases line up with TRBD1. CDR1 is MNHEY, CDR2 SVGAGI, per germline. The CDR3 is 14 residues long. Losses at the gene ends were 5 bases for V and 0 bases for J; bases not matched to a gene: 3. The chain's CDR3 is CASSRDSLNTEAFF. In nucleotides, the CDR3 is TGTGCCAGCAGTCGGGACAGCTTGAACACTGAAGCTTTCTTT.

The V gene is TRBV4-2, the J gene TRBJ2-3; no firm D call. In germline, CDR1 is LGHNA, CDR2 YNFKEQ. V was pared by 6 bases and J by 1 base, with 14 bases between. CDR3 length equals 15 residues. The CDR3 here is CASSPSLRGTDTQYF. Here the CDR3 DNA reads TGTGCCAGCAGTCCGAGCCTCCGGGGCACAGATACGCAGTATTTT.

The chain recombines TRBV9 with TRBJ2-1; D is possibly TRBD1 (6 bases). Germline loops: CDR1 SGDLS, CDR2 YYNGEE. Trimming shortened V by 3 bases and J by 0 bases, and 16 bases separated the two germline ends. The CDR3 spans 17 residues. The CDR3 loop is CASSEGSGVSSYNEQFF. CDR3 nucleotide sequence: TGTGCCAGCAGCGAGGGGTCAGGGGTAAGCTCCTACAATGAGCAGTTCTTC.

This clone was seen only a few times. V usage is TRBV4-2 and J usage is TRBJ2-2; 8 nucleotides line up with TRBD2. This CDR3 is 16 amino acids long. Germline V CDR1 and CDR2: LGHNA, YNFKEQ. The ends lost 0 bases at V and 0 bases at J; junction bases unmatched: 0. CDR3 nucleotides: TGTGCCAGCAGCCAAGAGACTAGCGCGAACACCGGGGAGCTGTTTTTT. Amino acids: CASSQETSANTGELFF.

This clone was detected only a few times. The chain is built from TRBV4-1 and TRBJ1-1; no firm D call. The CDR3 length is 15 residues. The germline V and J ends were trimmed by 3 bases and 1 base, with 12 bases remaining between them. The germline gives CDR1 MGHRA, CDR2 YSYEKL. The CDR3 region is CASSQASRANTEAFF. In DNA, the CDR3 is TGCGCCAGCAGCCAGGCCTCGAGGGCGAACACTGAAGCTTTCTTT.

V usage is TRBV27 and J usage is TRBJ1-2; unclear D gene. CDR3 length: 16 amino acids. Germline CDR1 and CDR2: MNHEY and SMNVEV (reference sequence). The V end was cut by 6 bases, the J end by 4 bases, with 21 bases between. CDR3 amino acids: CASSPEPGKSAYGYTF. In DNA form, the CDR3 reads TGTGCCAGCAGCCCTGAACCGGGAAAATCGGCCTATGGCTACACCTTC.

Concerning this clone: In the same sample, other DNA sequences code for this CDR3. In DNA form, the CDR3 reads TGCGCCAGCAGCTTCAGCGGGGCGAACACTGAAGCTTTCTTT. As protein: CASSFSGANTEAFF. This chain connects TRBV5-1 to TRBJ1-1; tentative D call: TRBD1 (5 bases). The CDR3 spans 14 residues. The V gene lost 2 bases and the J gene lost 1 base, with 9 bases spanning the gap. Germline values: CDR1 SGHRS, CDR2 YFSETQ.

V is TRBV9 and J is TRBJ2-3, with TRBD2 matching over 10 bases. After removal of 0 bases from V and 0 bases from J, the junction contained 1 base not matched to a gene. Germline V gene sequence: CDR1 SGDLS, CDR2 YYNGEE. This CDR3 spans 16 amino acids. CDR3 protein: CASSVEAGGSTDTQYF. For the CDR3, the DNA is TGTGCCAGCAGCGTAGAAGCGGGGGGGAGCACAGATACGCAGTATTTT.